This TCR beta chain stems from a study of spatial heterogeneity in lung cancer. Study-wide context: Raw-read counts averaged over ten per unique TCR and UMI combination. Study-wide results and caveats: Blood showed ubiquitous tumor TCRs more often at resection than at routine follow-up.

V lost 3 bases and J lost 3, with 12 bases in between. Germline lookup yields CDR1 SGHVS and CDR2 FQNEAQ. The CDR3 covers 15 residues. Each TCR cDNA molecule bore a unique molecular identifier. TCRdb re-analysed the 5' RACE reads in MiXCR, keeping a single row per CDR3 protein. The sample has tens of thousands of distinct CDR3 sequences; about 13% are singletons. A few counts support this clonotype. What it binds is not known. Sample time point: sample taken at primary tumor resection. The study sequenced unsorted whole RNA from tumor, nontumor lung or frozen PBMC. Samples were donated by 72 untreated early-stage non-small cell lung cancer patients.

This material consisted of PBMCs, taken at surgery. The source of this sequence is a male donor with early-stage non-small cell lung cancer. The chain carries TRBV7-8 and TRBJ1-3; D is undetermined. The CDR3 region is CASSLNWYGGNTIYF. The CDR3 coding sequence is TGTGCCAGCAGCTTGAATTGGTACGGTGGAAACACCATATATTTT.